The 30 T cell receptor beta chains in this list originate from one sample, sequenced in a study of OX40 agonist ivuxolimab in advanced cancers. Profiling relied on immunoSEQ multiplex PCR, and the TCRdb table lists in-frame clones only, not all of them. The sample has around 72,000 clones, 70% to 90% seen once. The starting material was CD4+ or CD8+ T cells sorted from blood, obtained in a trial of the OX40 agonist ivuxolimab. The receptor source for this set is an adult with an advanced solid tumor such as melanoma, head and neck, liver or kidney cancer.

V gene TRBV25-1 combines with J gene TRBJ2-7; D is possibly TRBD1 (6 bases). The CDR3 contains 14 residues. With 3 bases removed from V and 0 bases from J, the gap between germline ends came to 9 bases. In germline, CDR1 is MGHDK, CDR2 SYGVNS. The CDR3: CASSDRGFSYEQYF. For the CDR3, the DNA is TGTGCCAGCAGTGACAGGGGATTCTCCTACGAGCAGTACTTC.

The chain carries TRBV5-8 and TRBJ2-7; tentatively, D is TRBD1 or TRBD2 (5 bases each). The germline V gene encodes CDR1 SGHTS and CDR2 YDEGEE. The CDR3 is made up of 14 amino acids. V was shortened by 4 bases and J by 2 bases, with 13 bases between the two germline ends. CDR3 in amino acids: CASSGWDVTYEQYF. DNA of the CDR3: TGTGCCAGCAGCGGCTGGGACGTAACCTACGAGCAGTACTTC.

In its sample, this clone was seen once. V gene TRBV5-1 combines with J gene TRBJ2-6; D uncertain. The CDR3 runs to 20 residues. The V end was cut by 4 bases, the J end by 2 bases, with 25 bases between. The germline V gene has CDR1 SGHRS and CDR2 YFSETQ. The CDR3 nucleotides read TGCGCCAGCAGCCAGACTGTAGCTGGATCTGGCCATGCTGGGGCCAACGTCCTGACTTTC. The encoded protein is CASSQTVAGSGHAGANVLTF.

This chain joins TRBV30 and TRBJ2-2; perhaps TRBD1 as D (6 bases). Trimming removed 5 bases at V and 6 bases at J, with 19 bases between. This CDR3 is 15 amino acids long. CDR1 and CDR2 (germline): GTSNPN, SVGIG (reference sequence). The CDR3 DNA is TGTGCCTGGGGCAAGGGACAAGGGTACGCCGGGGAGCTGTTTTTT. It yields the protein CAWGKGQGYAGELFF.

This sequence joins TRBV10-3 and TRBJ1-3; D is unresolved. Trimming removed 0 bases from V and 4 bases from J, with 4 bases in between. The CDR3 spans 13 residues. The germline V gene encodes CDR1 ENHRY and CDR2 SYGVKD. CDR3 in amino acids: CAISESKGNTIYF. In DNA form, the CDR3 reads TGTGCCATCAGTGAGTCGAAAGGAAACACCATATATTTT.

The rearrangement joins TRBV30 to TRBJ1-2; D is ambiguous. Per germline, CDR1 GTSNPN and CDR2 SVGIG (reference sequence). Trimming took off 3 bases at V and 6 bases at J, with 14 bases between the two ends. The CDR3 extends over 13 amino acids. This chain's CDR3 is CAWRPGRIDGYTF. The CDR3 DNA sequence: TGTGCCTGGAGACCAGGACGTATTGATGGCTACACCTTC. Looking up the rest from reference TRBV30 and TRBJ1-2 gives the full variable domain: SQTIHQWPATLVQPVGSPLSLECTVEGTSNPNLYWYRQAAGRGLQLLFYSVGIGQISSEVPQNLSASRPQDRQFILSSKKLLLSDSGFYLCAWRPGRIDGYTFGSGTRLTVV.

In its sample, this clone was seen once. This chain connects TRBV2 to TRBJ2-5; D gene ambiguous. Germline-derived CDR1 and CDR2 are SNHLY and FYNNEI. V lost 3 bases, J lost 7 bases, and 12 bases lay in between. There are 13 residues in the CDR3. The CDR3 DNA sequence: TGTGCCAGCAGTGACGGCGACCCATGGACCCAGTACTTC. Its protein product is CASSDGDPWTQYF. Full variable domain (rest looked up from reference TRBV2 and TRBJ2-5): EPEVTQTPSHQVTQMGQEVILRCVPISNHLYFYWYRQILGQKVEFLVSFYNNEISEKSEIFDDQFSVERPDGSNFTLKIRSTKLEDSAMYFCASSDGDPWTQYFGPGTRLLVL.

The genes are TRBV5-1 and TRBJ1-1; 9 bases agree with TRBD1. Per germline, CDR1 SGHRS and CDR2 YFSETQ. The V segment lost 5 bases and the J segment 3 bases; nucleotides outside the gene matches: 5. The CDR3 contains 14 residues. CDR3 amino acids: CASRTGGEYTEAFF. The DNA for the CDR3 is TGCGCCAGCAGGACAGGGGGTGAATACACTGAAGCTTTCTTT.

Notes on this clone: Different DNA sequences within this sample yield the same CDR3. In DNA form, the CDR3 reads TGCGCCAGCAGCCCGACGGATAACACTGAAGCTTTCTTT. It specifies CASSPTDNTEAFF. The rearrangement uses TRBV5-1 and TRBJ1-1; unclear D gene. This CDR3 spans 13 amino acids. CDR1 is SGHRS, CDR2 YFSETQ, per germline. V gave up 4 bases and J gave up 2 bases, with 9 bases separating them.

The rearrangement uses TRBV7-9 and TRBJ2-1, with D possibly matching TRBD2 (6 bases). Trimming took 5 bases from V and 7 from J, leaving 21 bases between them. The CDR3 runs 16 residues. Germline assignment: CDR1 SEHNR and CDR2 FQNEAQ (reference sequence). CDR3 bases: TGTGCCAGCAGCCCGTTCCGGGACTTGGTGGGTAATGAGCAGTTCTTC. Its protein product is CASSPFRDLVGNEQFF.

The chain carries TRBV7-9 and TRBJ2-1, with 8 bases that match TRBD2. Germline V gives CDR1 SEHNR, CDR2 FQNEAQ (reference sequence). The V and J ends lost 5 bases and 8 bases, in that order; junction bases with no gene match: 11. The CDR3 totals 15 residues. CDR3 amino acids: CASSHLAGNKDEQFF. The CDR3 DNA follows: TGTGCCAGCAGCCATTTAGCGGGGAATAAGGATGAGCAGTTCTTC.

This rearrangement joins TRBV7-8 to TRBJ2-7; 10 bases align to TRBD2. The V segment lost 5 bases and the J segment 4 bases; nucleotides outside the gene matches: 8. Germline loops: CDR1 SGHVS, CDR2 FQNEAQ. The CDR3 spans 15 residues. The CDR3 sequence is CASSLEAGGPYEQYF. For the CDR3, the DNA is TGTGCCAGCAGCCTAGAAGCGGGAGGGCCTTACGAGCAGTACTTC.

This chain connects TRBV13 to TRBJ2-7; no definite D call. Germline CDR1 and CDR2: PRHDT and FYEKMQ (reference sequence). This CDR3 region has 12 residues. V was clipped by 5 bases and J by 7 bases, with 12 bases between them. This CDR3 reads CASSLQRVEQYF. DNA of the CDR3: TGTGCCAGCAGCCTACAAAGGGTAGAGCAGTACTTC.

CDR3 protein: CASSEGPGLAGRTQYF. The CDR3 coding sequence is TGTGCCAGCAGTGAGGGACCGGGACTAGCGGGGCGGACCCAGTACTTC. The rearrangement joins TRBV6-1 to TRBJ2-5; 13 bases agree with TRBD2. The trim removed 3 bases at V and 7 bases at J, leaving 8 bases unmatched. CDR3 length: 16 residues. Germline lookup yields CDR1 MNHNS and CDR2 SASEGT.

The chain is built from TRBV14 and TRBJ1-2; D is possibly TRBD1 (5 bases). The germline V gene encodes CDR1 SGHDN and CDR2 FVKESK. CDR3 length equals 13 residues. V lost 3 bases to trimming and J lost 4 bases, with 9 bases between them. CDR3 region: CASSHSGTYGYTF. In nucleotides, the CDR3 is TGTGCCAGCAGCCACTCGGGGACCTATGGCTACACCTTC.

The chain recombines TRBV2 with TRBJ2-3; D is possibly TRBD2 (6 bases). The CDR3 sequence is 13 residues long. Germline assignment: CDR1 SNHLY and CDR2 FYNNEI. Trimming took 6 bases from V and 3 from J, leaving 10 bases between them. The CDR3 region is CASSAGITDTQYF. CDR3 nucleotides: TGTGCCAGCAGCGCGGGGATTACAGATACGCAGTATTTT.

The chain carries TRBV12-5 and TRBJ1-4, with D maybe TRBD1 (6 bases). The CDR3 covers 15 residues. The germline V gene encodes CDR1 LGHNT and CDR2 FRNRAP. Trimming shortened V by 3 bases and J by 5 bases, and 13 bases separated the two germline ends. CDR3 in amino acids: CASGFSQGINEKLFF. CDR3 DNA: TGTGCTAGTGGTTTCTCACAGGGAATAAATGAAAAACTGTTTTTT.

The chain carries TRBV29-1 and TRBJ1-1; D remains ambiguous. Germline CDR1 is SQVTM and CDR2 is ANQGSEA. The V gene lost 5 bases and the J gene lost 9 bases, with 22 bases spanning the gap. The CDR3 runs to 14 residues. The CDR3 nucleotides read TGCAGCGTTTTCGACCCAGCATATCCTATTAAAGCTTTCTTT. This encodes CSVFDPAYPIKAFF.

This chain uses TRBV30 with TRBJ2-5; 10 positions match TRBD2. The V gene's germline CDR1 is GTSNPN and CDR2 SVGIG (reference sequence). This CDR3 spans 14 amino acids. The junction had 7 bases not matched to a gene; V was cut back by 6 bases and J by 3 bases. CDR3 coding DNA: TGTGCCTGTTCGACTAGCGGGTTGGAAGAGACCCAGTACTTC. Translating it yields CACSTSGLEETQYF.

In nucleotides, the CDR3 is TGTGCCAGCTCGGGGGGGGCGAACGAGCAGTACGTC. Its protein product is CASSGGANEQYV. The chain combines TRBV18 with TRBJ2-7; a weak D match, TRBD2 (7 bases). Germline V gene sequence: CDR1 KGHSH, CDR2 LQKENI. V gave up 6 bases and J gave up 5 bases, with 11 bases separating them. CDR3 length: 12 residues.

V gene TRBV5-4 combines with J gene TRBJ2-7; a possible D gene is TRBD1 (5 bases). The CDR3 totals 15 residues. Germline V CDR1 and CDR2: SGHNT, YYREEE (reference sequence). Trimming left V 4 bases short and J 6 bases short, with 20 bases between. In nucleotides, the CDR3 is TGTGCCAGCAGCGAAGGCAGGGCGGCGCTAAGCGAGCAGTACTTC. Amino acids: CASSEGRAALSEQYF.

This chain uses TRBV10-3 with TRBJ1-5; D call uncertain. V lost 3 bases, J lost 4 bases, and 4 bases lay in between. The CDR3 is 12 amino acids. CDR1 is ENHRY and CDR2 is SYGVKD in the germline V gene. The CDR3: CAISDPNQPQHF. DNA for the CDR3: TGTGCCATCAGTGACCCAAATCAGCCCCAGCATTTT.

CDR3 coding DNA: TGTGCCAGCAGCCCGCGGGGACAGGGCTACGAGCAGTACTTC. Amino acids: CASSPRGQGYEQYF. The V and J genes are TRBV7-9 and TRBJ2-7, with 9 bases aligning to TRBD1. Germline V gene lookup returns CDR1 SEHNR and CDR2 FQNEAQ (reference sequence). The CDR3 loop spans 14 amino acids. The V and J ends lost 5 bases and 3 bases, in that order; junction bases with no gene match: 5.

The J gene is TRBJ1-3, the V gene TRBV5-4, with 7 positions matching TRBD1. V gave up 4 bases and J gave up 4 bases; unmatched junction bases: 8. The CDR3 totals 15 residues. Germline V CDR1 and CDR2: SGHNT, YYREEE (reference sequence). The CDR3: CASSIRGPQGNTIYF. In nucleotides, the CDR3 is TGTGCCAGCAGCATAAGGGGGCCTCAAGGAAACACCATATATTTT.

This chain joins TRBV5-1 and TRBJ2-1; 9 nucleotides agree with TRBD2. Germline V gene data show CDR1 as SGHRS and CDR2 as YFSETQ. CDR3 length: 19 amino acids. J gave up 2 bases and V 0 bases, and 12 bases lay outside the gene matches. The CDR3 sequence is CASSLDQGSQRGAYNEQFF. The CDR3 DNA reads TGCGCCAGCAGCTTGGACCAGGGTTCCCAGCGGGGGGCCTACAATGAGCAGTTCTTC.

The genes are TRBV29-1 and TRBJ2-7; D is perhaps TRBD2 (5 bases). CDR3 size: 13 residues. Germline V CDR1 and CDR2: SQVTM, ANQGSEA. V lost 6 bases and J lost 7, with 19 bases in between. CDR3 protein: CSVDENMTGEQYF. DNA of the CDR3: TGCAGCGTCGACGAAAACATGACGGGAGAGCAGTACTTC.

CDR3: CASSWDTSYEQYF. The DNA of the CDR3 is TGCGCCAGCAGCTGGGACACCTCCTACGAGCAGTACTTC. The chain couples TRBV5-1 to TRBJ2-7; a weak D match, TRBD1 (6 bases). Germline-derived CDR1 and CDR2 are SGHRS and YFSETQ. The CDR3 is made up of 13 amino acids. The V and J ends lost 3 bases and 0 bases respectively, with 7 bases between them.

This clone was recorded only once. The CDR3 loop is CASFARETGGTEQFF. The CDR3, as DNA: TGTGCGAGCTTCGCCCGCGAAACAGGGGGCACTGAGCAGTTCTTC. The chain employs TRBV2 and TRBJ2-1; 9 nucleotides line up with TRBD1. The CDR3 is 15 residues long. Germline lookup yields CDR1 SNHLY and CDR2 FYNNEI.

The rearrangement uses TRBV20-1 and TRBJ2-7; 7 positions match TRBD2. The germline gives CDR1 DFQATT, CDR2 SNEGSKA (reference sequence). V was pared by 6 bases and J by 9 bases, with 5 bases of the junction left unmatched. This CDR3 contains 10 residues. Here the CDR3 DNA reads TGCAGTGCGCGGGGGTTCGGGCAGTACTTC. Translating it yields CSARGFGQYF.

The chain carries TRBV9 and TRBJ1-4, with D possibly being TRBD1 (6 bases). Germline V CDR1 and CDR2: SGDLS, YYNGEE. Trimming left V 3 bases short and J 4 bases short, with 10 bases between. This CDR3 is 14 amino acids long. In DNA form, the CDR3 reads TGTGCCAGCAGCGCGGGACAAGGTAATGAAAAACTGTTTTTT. Translation gives CASSAGQGNEKLFF. Based on the CDR3 plus reference TRBV9 and TRBJ1-4, the full variable domain is DSGVTQTPKHLITATGQRVTLRCSPRSGDLSVYWYQQSLDQGLQFLIQYYNGEERAKGNILERFSAQQFPDLHSELNLSSLELGDSALYFCASSAGQGNEKLFFGSGTQLSVL.